These 23 T cell receptor beta chains share one sample of origin, sequenced in a study of blood T cell repertoires in COVID-19. Clones were read by immunoSEQ multiplex PCR, and TCRdb kept only the in-frame ones, dropping some. The sample has 170,000 or so clones, more than 90% seen once. Material: peripheral blood. The receptors were sampled from a man in his forties or fifties with acute or convalescent COVID-19.

The CDR3 loop is CASSTRLGQAVSYEQYF. The CDR3 nucleotides are TGTGCCAGCAGCACCCGTTTGGGACAGGCCGTTTCCTACGAGCAGTACTTC. This rearrangement joins TRBV21-1 to TRBJ2-7; the table's D call, TRBD1, was not checked against the DNA. TRBV21-1 constitutes a pseudogene. The CDR3 contains 17 residues.

The rearrangement joins TRBV3-1 (or the pseudogene TRBV3-2) to TRBJ1-4; possibly TRBD1 for D (5 bases). The CDR3 has 16 residues. The germline V and J ends were trimmed by 4 bases and 0 bases, with 12 bases remaining between them. CDR1 is LGHDT, CDR2 YNNKEL, per germline (reference sequence). The CDR3 DNA reads as TGTGCCAGCAGCCTAGGTCGGGGGGCAACTAATGAAAAACTGTTTTTT. Translating it yields CASSLGRGATNEKLFF.

The V call is TRBV19, the J call TRBJ1-4, with D possibly matching TRBD1 (6 bases). This CDR3 contains 14 residues. The V and J ends lost 8 bases and 8 bases respectively, with 18 bases between them. The germline gives CDR1 LNHDA, CDR2 SQIVND (reference sequence). The CDR3 nucleotides read TGTGCCAGTCACTCCTGGGACAACCCGGAAAAACTGTTTTTT. It yields the protein CASHSWDNPEKLFF.

This chain links TRBV7-9 with TRBJ2-1; a weak D match, TRBD2 (5 bases). The CDR3 is made up of 17 amino acids. Germline lookup yields CDR1 SEHNR and CDR2 FQNEAQ (reference sequence). V lost 5 bases and J 0 bases, leaving 17 bases between the germline ends. CDR3 bases: TGTGCCAGCAGCGGACCAACCGGGGTGAGCTCCTACAATGAGCAGTTCTTC. Amino acids: CASSGPTGVSSYNEQFF.

In its sample, this clone was seen once. The chain uses TRBV5-4 and TRBJ1-2; tentatively, D is TRBD1 (6 bases). In germline, CDR1 is SGHNT, CDR2 YYREEE (reference sequence). This CDR3 contains 13 residues. The V and J ends lost 2 bases and 6 bases respectively, with 11 bases between them. The chain's CDR3 is CASSLQGRDGYTF. The CDR3 DNA sequence: TGTGCCAGCAGCTTACAGGGAAGGGATGGCTACACCTTC. Full variable domain (outside the CDR3, taken from reference TRBV5-4 and TRBJ1-2): ETGVTQSPTHLIKTRGQQVTLRCSSQSGHNTVSWYQQALGQGPQFIFQYYREEENGRGNFPPRFSGLQFPNYSSELNVNALELDDSALYLCASSLQGRDGYTFGSGTRLTVV.

The chain couples TRBV11-2 to TRBJ2-1; D gene unclear. V shed 6 bases and J shed 9 bases, with 12 bases lying between them. The CDR3 contains 12 residues. Germline assignment: CDR1 SGHAT and CDR2 FQNNGV. This chain's CDR3 is CASRLSSVEQFF. The CDR3 nucleotides read TGTGCCAGCAGATTATCCTCCGTTGAGCAGTTCTTC. The entire variable domain, with the rest obtained from reference TRBV11-2 and TRBJ2-1, is as follows: EAGVAQSPRYKIIEKRQSVAFWCNPISGHATLYWYQQILGQGPKLLIQFQNNGVVDDSQLPKDRFSAERLKGVDSTLKIQPAKLEDSAVYLCASRLSSVEQFFGPGTRLTVL.

The rearrangement uses TRBV12-3 or TRBV12-4 and TRBJ1-1; D is ambiguous. The V end was cut by 4 bases, the J end by 3 bases, with 9 bases between. CDR3 size: 13 residues. The CDR3 region is CASSSKEDTEAFF. CDR3 DNA sequence: TGTGCCAGCAGTTCCAAGGAGGACACTGAAGCTTTCTTT.

This clone was detected once. The chain carries TRBV28 and TRBJ2-3; TRBD2 agrees at 11 bases. There are 13 residues in the CDR3. Germline CDR1 and CDR2: MDHEN and SYDVKM. J lost 9 bases, V lost 8 bases, and 7 bases had no gene match. The CDR3 region is CASVVAGGRTQYF. For the CDR3, the DNA is TGTGCCAGCGTAGTAGCGGGGGGGCGGACGCAGTATTTT.

V gene TRBV29-1 combines with J gene TRBJ2-1, with TRBD2 matching over 8 bases. The CDR3 consists of 14 residues. After removal of 7 bases from V and 2 bases from J, the junction contained 7 bases not matched to a gene. Per the germline V gene, CDR1 is SQVTM and CDR2 is ANQGSEA. CDR3 bases: TGCAGCGCACAACTAGCGGTTGCCTACAATGAGCAGTTCTTC. Its translation is CSAQLAVAYNEQFF.

The chain recombines TRBV27 with TRBJ1-6; D unclear. V lost 6 bases, J lost 1 base, and 10 bases lay in between. Germline V gene lookup returns CDR1 MNHEY and CDR2 SMNVEV (reference sequence). This CDR3 has 15 amino acids. CDR3 protein: CASSPGKSYNSPLHF. DNA for the CDR3: TGTGCCAGCAGCCCGGGGAAATCCTATAATTCACCCCTCCACTTT.

This sequence joins TRBV20-1 and TRBJ2-7; D is uncertain. The ends were cut back, 1 base at V and 9 bases at J, with 10 bases in the middle. This CDR3 contains 11 residues. Germline V CDR1 and CDR2: DFQATT, SNEGSKA (reference sequence). The CDR3 sequence is CSARGSNTQYF. In DNA, the CDR3 is TGCAGTGCTAGAGGTTCCAACACGCAGTACTTC.

CDR3 DNA sequence: TGTGCCAGCAGTTACTGGGGGCCCGATCAGCCCCAGCATTTT. The encoded protein is CASSYWGPDQPQHF. This chain joins TRBV6-2 or TRBV6-3 and TRBJ1-5, with D perhaps matching TRBD1 (6 bases). Germline V gene lookup returns CDR1 MNHEY and CDR2 SVGEGT. Between the trimmed V and J ends, which lost 1 base and 5 bases, there was a span of 9 bases. The CDR3 sequence is 14 residues long.

This sequence joins TRBV27 and TRBJ1-2, with 10 positions matching TRBD1. Germline CDR1 reads MNHEY; CDR2 reads SMNVEV (reference sequence). V was clipped by 7 bases and J by 2 bases; unmatched bases: 7. The CDR3 consists of 15 residues. The CDR3 region is CASKTGGAGNYGYTF. For the CDR3, the DNA is TGTGCCAGCAAGACAGGGGGCGCTGGGAACTATGGCTACACCTTC.

The rearrangement uses TRBV6-5 and TRBJ1-2; D uncertain. This CDR3 region has 14 residues. Per the germline V gene, CDR1 is MNHEY and CDR2 is SVGAGI. Trimming left V 2 bases short and J 2 bases short, with 9 bases between. The DNA of the CDR3 is TGTGCCAGCAGTTACCAGACTGGAAACTATGGCTACACCTTC. This translates into CASSYQTGNYGYTF.

Regarding this clone: At one of its ends the junction is not consistent with the germline gene, which may arise from a read error. CDR3 region: CASNLGGGYTF. CDR3 DNA: TGTGCCAGCAACTTGGGAGGGGGCTACACCTTC. The chain has TRBV5-5 and TRBJ1-2; D gene uncertain. The CDR3 has 11 amino acids. Germline V CDR1 and CDR2: SGHKS, YYEKEE (reference sequence).

V gene TRBV3-1 (or the pseudogene TRBV3-2) combines with J gene TRBJ1-1; D is perhaps TRBD1 (6 bases). V lost 0 bases to trimming and J lost 0 bases, with 14 bases between them. Per the germline V gene, CDR1 is LGHDT and CDR2 is YNNKEL (reference sequence). This CDR3 contains 17 residues. The CDR3 DNA reads as TGTGCCAGCAGCCAAGATGGGGAGACAGGCTTGAACACTGAAGCTTTCTTT. Amino acid sequence: CASSQDGETGLNTEAFF.

The rearrangement joins TRBV7-9 to TRBJ2-5; 8 nucleotides match TRBD2. The germline V gene encodes CDR1 SEHNR and CDR2 FQNEAQ (reference sequence). V gave up 8 bases and J gave up 5 bases; unmatched junction bases: 7. The CDR3 spans 13 residues. CDR3 DNA sequence: TGTGCCAGCCTAGCGGGCGCTGGGGAGACCCAGTACTTC. It yields the protein CASLAGAGETQYF.

This sequence joins TRBV27 and TRBJ1-1, with D possibly matching TRBD1 (6 bases). The CDR3 length is 13 residues. V lost 7 bases and J 1 base, leaving 10 bases between the germline ends. The V gene's germline CDR1 is MNHEY and CDR2 SMNVEV (reference sequence). The CDR3 region is CASKGHSNTEAFF. The CDR3 bases are TGTGCCAGCAAGGGACACTCGAACACTGAAGCTTTCTTT.

The V call is TRBV7-9, the J call TRBJ2-2; a possible D gene is TRBD1 (6 bases). CDR3 length: 14 amino acids. V was pared by 6 bases and J by 3 bases, with 11 bases between. Germline V gene lookup returns CDR1 SEHNR and CDR2 FQNEAQ (reference sequence). CDR3 sequence reads: CASSQQGDTGELFF. The CDR3 region has the DNA TGTGCCAGCAGTCAACAGGGCGACACCGGGGAGCTGTTTTTT.

The chain couples TRBV4-2 to TRBJ2-5; the match to TRBD1 covers 7 bases. Trimming took 1 base from V and 2 from J; bases not matched to a gene: 4. The CDR3 is 15 residues long. Looked up from germline, CDR1 is LGHNA and CDR2 is YNFKEQ. The CDR3 reads CASSQGEQGQETQYF. CDR3 nucleotides: TGTGCCAGCAGCCAAGGGGAACAGGGGCAAGAGACCCAGTACTTC.

V usage is TRBV7-2 and J usage is TRBJ1-2; tentative D call: TRBD1 (6 bases). With 0 bases removed from V and 8 bases from J, the gap between germline ends came to 13 bases. CDR1 is SGHTA, CDR2 FQGNSA, per germline. CDR3 length: 14 amino acids. The CDR3 reads CASSLAGALGGYTF. The CDR3 nucleotides are TGTGCCAGCAGCTTAGCGGGGGCTCTTGGCGGCTACACCTTC. Together with reference TRBV7-2 and TRBJ1-2, the CDR3 gives the full variable domain: GAGVSQSPSNKVTEKGKDVELRCDPISGHTALYWYRQSLGQGLEFLIYFQGNSAPDKSGLPSDRFSAERTGGSVSTLTIQRTQQEDSAVYLCASSLAGALGGYTFGSGTRLTVV.

The gene calls are TRBV7-2 and TRBJ2-5; TRBD1 agrees at 9 bases. The CDR3 is made up of 14 amino acids. The V gene end was trimmed by 3 bases and the J gene end by 3 bases; junction bases not matched to a gene: 2. Germline V lookup: CDR1 SGHTA, CDR2 FQGNSA. CDR3 region: CASSFGTGKETQYF. CDR3 sequence (DNA): TGTGCCAGCAGCTTCGGGACAGGGAAAGAGACCCAGTACTTC.

The chain is built from TRBV28 and TRBJ2-7; 7 nucleotides align to TRBD2. V gave up 6 bases and J gave up 7 bases; unmatched junction bases: 18. CDR1 and CDR2 from the germline V gene are MDHEN and SYDVKM. The CDR3 spans 16 residues. CDR3 sequence (DNA): TGTGCCAGCAGCCTCGGGGTGGCTAGCGGTAGGGTGGAGCAGTACTTC. Translation gives CASSLGVASGRVEQYF.